These 10 T cell receptor beta chains were all obtained from the same sample, sequenced in a study of blood T cell repertoires in COVID-19. Assay: immunoSEQ multiplex PCR; the TCRdb copy retains only in-frame clones and omits some. The data contain 150,000 to 200,000 clones, 80% to 90% of them singletons. What was sequenced was peripheral blood. These receptors all stem from a man aged 50 to 59 with active or convalescent COVID-19.

V and J are TRBV5-1 and TRBJ2-3; D is perhaps TRBD1 (5 bases). Germline V lookup: CDR1 SGHRS, CDR2 YFSETQ. The CDR3 is 15 amino acids. The V end lost 0 bases, the J end lost 1 base, and 9 bases lay between the germline ends. CDR3 amino acids: CASSLEGQRTDTQYF. CDR3 in DNA: TGCGCCAGCAGCTTGGAGGGGCAACGCACAGATACGCAGTATTTT.

The CDR3 loop reads CASSRTVGTDTQYF. The CDR3 region has the DNA TGTGCCAGCAGCCGGACAGTGGGCACAGATACGCAGTATTTT. This sequence joins TRBV3-1 (or the pseudogene TRBV3-2) and TRBJ2-3; a possible D gene is TRBD1 (6 bases). CDR1 and CDR2 from the germline V gene are LGHDT and YNNKEL (reference sequence). The CDR3 covers 14 residues. V was pared by 4 bases and J by 1 base, with 9 bases between.

The chain combines TRBV30 with TRBJ2-3, with 8 bases matching TRBD2. The CDR3 contains 15 residues. V shed 1 base and J 2 bases; nucleotides not matched to a gene: 5. Germline V CDR1 and CDR2: GTSNPN, SVGIG (reference sequence). CDR3 sequence (DNA): TGTGCCTGGAGTGGGAGCGGGAGCCTCACAGATACGCAGTATTTT. It translates to CAWSGSGSLTDTQYF.

The rearrangement links TRBV5-1 to TRBJ2-3; 16 nucleotides line up with TRBD2. The trim removed 4 bases at V and 10 bases at J, leaving 6 bases unmatched. Germline loops: CDR1 SGHRS, CDR2 YFSETQ. The CDR3 extends over 15 amino acids. The CDR3 sequence: CASSTGTSGGESQYF. CDR3 bases: TGCGCCAGCAGCACCGGGACTAGCGGGGGGGAGTCGCAGTATTTT.

The J gene is TRBJ1-5, the V gene TRBV6-5, with 7 bases identical to TRBD1. Trimming at V came to 6 bases and at J to 5 bases, leaving 4 bases not matched to a gene. In germline, CDR1 is MNHEY, CDR2 SVGAGI. The CDR3 contains 13 residues. DNA of the CDR3: TGTGCCAGCAGAAGGACAGGAGATCAGCCCCAGCATTTT. Protein sequence: CASRRTGDQPQHF.

The sample holds one count of this clone. This sequence joins TRBV5-6 and TRBJ2-1, with 7 bases aligning to TRBD1. V lost 1 base and J lost 7; bases outside the gene matches: 8. There are 15 residues in the CDR3. Germline V lookup: CDR1 SGHDT, CDR2 YYEEEE. CDR3 nucleotide sequence: TGTGCCAGCAGCTTGATCCAGGGGGTATCGAATGAGCAGTTCTTC. It codes for CASSLIQGVSNEQFF.

The chain joins TRBV15 to TRBJ1-2; tentative D call: TRBD1 (5 bases). The CDR3 loop spans 16 amino acids. The germline V and J ends were trimmed by 5 bases and 0 bases, with 16 bases remaining between them. Germline CDR1 is LNHNV and CDR2 is YYDKDF (reference sequence). Written as DNA, the CDR3 is TGTGCCACCAGCCCTTCTCCAGGGCGAACTAACTATGGCTACACCTTC. Protein: CATSPSPGRTNYGYTF.

The chain couples TRBV9 to TRBJ2-2; a weak D match, TRBD1 (5 bases). The length of the CDR3 is 15 residues. V lost 3 bases and J 1 base, leaving 10 bases between the germline ends. From germline, CDR1 is SGDLS and CDR2 YYNGEE. CDR3 sequence reads: CASSAGLMNTGELFF. CDR3 bases: TGTGCCAGCAGCGCAGGGCTAATGAACACCGGGGAGCTGTTTTTT.

V and J are TRBV7-2 and TRBJ2-7; TRBD1 is a possible D gene (6 bases). Germline CDR1 reads SGHTA; CDR2 reads FQGNSA. The CDR3 has 14 amino acids. Trimming took off 2 bases at V and 5 bases at J, with 13 bases between the two ends. This CDR3 reads CASSLQGNVNEQYF. In DNA, the CDR3 is TGTGCCAGCAGCTTACAGGGGAATGTGAACGAGCAGTACTTC.

This rearrangement joins TRBV28 to TRBJ2-1, with a possible D match to TRBD2 (5 bases). The V end lost 7 bases, the J end lost 7 bases, and 20 bases lay between the germline ends. Germline values: CDR1 MDHEN, CDR2 SYDVKM. CDR3 length: 15 amino acids. CDR3 sequence reads: CASTSGPGRLNEQFF. The CDR3 region has the DNA TGTGCCAGCACATCAGGACCGGGAAGACTAAATGAGCAGTTCTTC.